What follows describes a single TCR beta chain. Its antigen is still unknown. The CDR3 runs 14 residues. Trimming cost V 5 bases and J 4 bases; bases outside gene matches: 6. Germline values: CDR1 SGHTA, CDR2 FQGNSA. The data were taken from a study of post-analysis software for immune sequencing data. At the level of the study: The cohort encompassed relapsing-remitting, secondary progressive and progressive-relapsing multiple sclerosis disease courses.

Points from the study as a whole: Patients carried roughly 5 TRBV segments more frequently than controls did, and TRBV5-6, TRBV5-1 and TRBV20-1 were among them. Multiple sclerosis was associated with a significant reduction in normalized Chao1 diversity relative to controls.

Sequencing libraries made from TCR beta cDNA carried unique molecular identifiers. With about 0.9 to 11 million T cells as the source, a few hundred thousand cDNA molecules resulted. TCRdb re-called the PCR reads with MiXCR, one entry per CDR3 protein. The data contain fewer than 700,000 distinct CDR3 sequences, 44% of them singletons. The TCR was taken from a girl aged 10 to 17 with multiple sclerosis. What was sequenced was blood. V is TRBV7-2 and J is TRBJ1-2, with 8 bases fitting TRBD1. In DNA form, the CDR3 reads TGTGCCAGCAGCACCAGGGGGCACGGCTATGGCTACACCTTC. As protein: CASSTRGHGYGYTF.